Shown below are 13 T cell receptor beta chains from a single sample sequenced in a study of shared T cell receptors in the human thymus. The repertoire was sequenced with immunoSEQ multiplex PCR; TCRdb's copy has only in-frame clones and lacks some. Of fewer than 700,000 clones in the sample, 88% are singletons; the top ten hold 0.0095% to 0.013%. The data were also submitted as part of a second study, on human thymus T cells.

The sequenced sample was thymocytes. The receptors were gathered from a boy in the first two years of life with a congenital heart defect.

For the CDR3, the DNA is TGTGCCAGCAGTGTAGACAGGCCCCTCTCTGGGGCCAACGTCCTGACTTTC. Residues: CASSVDRPLSGANVLTF. The chain joins TRBV6-1 to TRBJ2-6; a weak D match, TRBD1 (6 bases). Germline-derived CDR1 and CDR2 are MNHNS and SASEGT. Trimming stripped 4 bases from V and 0 bases from J, with 13 bases between. This CDR3 comprises 17 residues.

The chain uses TRBV19 and TRBJ2-7; D unclear. CDR3 length equals 13 residues. Germline V lookup: CDR1 LNHDA, CDR2 SQIVND (reference sequence). The CDR3: CAERRISSYEQYF. Written as DNA, the CDR3 is TGTGCAGAACGGCGGATAAGCTCCTACGAGCAGTACTTC.

The genes are TRBV4-1 and TRBJ2-7; perhaps TRBD2 as D (6 bases). This CDR3 has 17 amino acids. With 0 bases removed from V and 4 bases from J, the gap between germline ends came to 19 bases. Germline V gene sequence: CDR1 MGHRA, CDR2 YSYEKL. The CDR3 DNA follows: TGCGCCAGCAGCCAAGACGCCCGGAGGGCGTATAAATACGAGCAGTACTTC. It encodes CASSQDARRAYKYEQYF.

The CDR3 sequence is CASSAGLAYEQYF. Written as DNA, the CDR3 is TGCGCCAGCAGCGCGGGACTAGCGTACGAGCAGTACTTC. The chain combines TRBV5-1 with TRBJ2-7, with 10 bases identical to TRBD2. Germline V CDR1 and CDR2: SGHRS, YFSETQ. V dropped 4 bases and J dropped 4; count of bases not matched to a gene: 2. The CDR3 contains 13 residues.

The V gene is TRBV4-1, the J gene TRBJ2-1; 8 nucleotides align to TRBD1. CDR3 length: 18 amino acids. V was pared by 0 bases and J by 2 bases, with 9 bases of the junction left unmatched. Germline V gene lookup returns CDR1 MGHRA and CDR2 YSYEKL. CDR3 sequence: CASSQDGTGERPYNEQFF. The CDR3 coding sequence is TGCGCCAGCAGCCAAGATGGGACAGGCGAGCGGCCCTACAATGAGCAGTTCTTC.

The chain couples TRBV7-9 to TRBJ2-7, with 9 nucleotides matching TRBD2. Germline CDR1 reads SEHNR; CDR2 reads FQNEAQ (reference sequence). The CDR3 is made up of 14 amino acids. V lost 1 base, J lost 5 bases, and 3 bases stayed unmatched. CDR3 DNA sequence: TGTGCCAGCAGCTTAGAAGGGACTAGCCACGAGCAGTACTTC. Translating it yields CASSLEGTSHEQYF.

V is TRBV11-3 and J is TRBJ2-3, with TRBD2 matching 13 bases. CDR1 is SGHNT and CDR2 is YENEEA in the germline V gene. J was trimmed by 0 bases and V by 8 bases; bases with no gene match: 8. The CDR3 runs to 17 residues. CDR3 nucleotides: TGTGCCAGCGGACTAGCGGGAGCGGCATTTAGCACAGATACGCAGTATTTT. It translates to CASGLAGAAFSTDTQYF.

V usage is TRBV4-3 and J usage is TRBJ2-7, with 11 nucleotides matching TRBD2. CDR1 and CDR2 (germline): LGHNA, YSLEER. CDR3 length: 17 residues. J lost 7 bases, V lost 2 bases, and 13 bases had no gene match. The CDR3 reads CASSQTRRLAGKWEQYF. CDR3 coding DNA: TGCGCCAGCAGCCAAACCCGCAGACTAGCGGGAAAATGGGAGCAGTACTTC.

This chain connects TRBV5-6 to TRBJ2-2; 13 positions agree with TRBD2. V shed 4 bases and J 6 bases; nucleotides not matched to a gene: 9. Germline loops: CDR1 SGHDT, CDR2 YYEEEE. The CDR3 covers 17 residues. CDR3 nucleotides: TGTGCCAGCAGCGCGGGGACTAGCGGGAATGGAGCCGGGGAGCTGTTTTTT. Amino acid sequence: CASSAGTSGNGAGELFF. Complete variable domain (other parts from reference TRBV5-6 and TRBJ2-2): DAGVTQSPTHLIKTRGQQVTLRCSPKSGHDTVSWYQQALGQGPQFIFQYYEEEERQRGNFPDRFSGHQFPNYSSELNVNALLLGDSALYLCASSAGTSGNGAGELFFGEGSRLTVL.

The CDR3 spells CATSRDLGGAKYGYTF. Here the CDR3 DNA reads TGTGCCACCAGCAGAGATCTCGGAGGGGCAAAGTATGGCTACACCTTC. The chain joins TRBV15 to TRBJ1-2; tentatively, D is TRBD1 (5 bases). Germline assignment: CDR1 LNHNV and CDR2 YYDKDF (reference sequence). V was shortened by 0 bases and J by 5 bases, with 16 bases between the two germline ends. This CDR3 has 16 amino acids.

The DNA of the CDR3 is TGCGCCAGCAGCCAAGGTACGGCCCGGAGGACTGAAGCTTTCTTT. It codes for CASSQGTARRTEAFF. The genes are TRBV4-3 and TRBJ1-1; D gene uncertain. The CDR3 loop spans 15 amino acids. V lost 1 base and J 5 bases, leaving 14 bases between the germline ends. Germline CDR1 LGHNA, CDR2 YSLEER.

This clone has a handful of counts. The J gene is TRBJ2-2, the V gene TRBV7-3; 14 bases map to TRBD2. CDR3 length: 17 amino acids. Germline values: CDR1 SGHTA, CDR2 FQGTGA. Trimming cost V 3 bases and J 2 bases; bases outside gene matches: 2. The CDR3 nucleotides are TGTGCCAGCAGCTTTGGGACTAGCGGGAGTAACACCGGGGAGCTGTTTTTT. The encoded protein is CASSFGTSGSNTGELFF.

V is TRBV9 and J is TRBJ2-7, with D tentatively TRBD1 (5 bases). There are 16 residues in the CDR3. Germline V gene data show CDR1 as SGDLS and CDR2 as YYNGEE. Trimming removed 4 bases from V and 3 bases from J, with 20 bases in between. In DNA, the CDR3 is TGTGCCAGCAGCACGAACCGAGAGACAGTCCTCTACGAGCAGTACTTC. Protein: CASSTNRETVLYEQYF.